This T cell receptor beta chain was documented in a study of blood T cell repertoires in COVID-19. Overall study: The study drew acute and convalescent COVID-19 samples from the United States, Italy and Spain. T cells, B-cell-depleted T cells, or PBMCs provided the cDNA or gDNA that served as material.

Original handling: The authors estimated nucleated cell counts from reference gene primer amplification. Sequenced by immunoSEQ multiplex PCR; TCRdb stores in-frame clones only, minus some. The V and J calls and clone size come from that table; D and trimming were worked out from the DNA. The repertoire holds about 150,000 clones, about nine tenths seen once, with 2.4% in the top ten. Germline V lookup: CDR1 SGHAT, CDR2 FQNNGV. This CDR3 contains 15 residues. V lost 0 bases to trimming and J lost 7 bases; unmatched junction nucleotides: 4. What was sequenced was peripheral blood. This TCR came from a woman in her 70s with acute or convalescent COVID-19. The V and J genes are TRBV11-2 and TRBJ2-2, with 8 bases matching TRBD1. CDR3: CASSLDRGRGGELFF. The CDR3 DNA follows: TGTGCCAGCAGCTTAGACAGGGGGCGAGGCGGGGAGCTGTTTTTT.